The T cell receptor (beta chain) under discussion was sequenced for a study of blood T cell repertoires in COVID-19 (dated by TCRdb to 2018 to 2021). About the study as a whole: Samples covering the acute and convalescent phases of COVID-19 were provided by collaborators in the United States, Italy and Spain. The material from the prospective study consisted of cDNA or gDNA derived from T cells, B-cell-depleted T cells, or PBMCs. The dataset comprised deeply sampled blood TCRbeta repertoires from subjects exposed to, actively infected with, or recovered from COVID-19. The repertoires were released in a freely available public database intended as a resource for research on the immune response to SARS-CoV-2. Samples came from the ongoing ImmuneRACE study (first 160 participants) plus 1,254 subjects from 6 global collaborators. The sample metadata nearly always contained a de-identified subject ID, COVID-19 status, age in years and sex. HLA class I and class II types, where available, came from metadata supplied by the sample provider rather than from assay-based typing. General findings and caveats noted by the study authors: Clinical and demographic metadata were provided uncurated, with the amount varying by source and participant.

CDR1 WSHSY and CDR2 SAAADI are derived from the germline V gene. From the cysteine through the phenylalanine, the CDR3 covers 15 amino acids. Only the CDR3 part of the read is kept: 45 bases, read in frame from the first base. V lost 6 bases and J lost 0 bases; the stretch between them is 12 bases long. In the prospective study, participants were 18 to 89 years old, resided in around 25 geographic areas of the United States, and were enrolled through a virtual design. In the prospective study, participants were assigned to cohorts based on the clinical history participants reported in a screening survey and a study questionnaire. ImmuneRACE Cohort 3 recovered participants were defined by two consecutive negative NP/OP PCR tests, healthcare professional clearance, or symptom resolution. In the prospective study, whole blood, serum and a nasopharyngeal or oropharyngeal swab were collected from each participant by mobile phlebotomists. Over a roughly 2-month period, participants in the prospective study had the option of providing additional blood draws and questionnaires. Before DNA extraction, blood samples from the prospective study were shipped at room temperature or frozen.

For this clone: Its antigen specificity is not known. Base qualities are not recorded, but no much larger clone differs from it by a single base.

TCRbeta CDR3 regions were amplified from genomic DNA by means of the immunoSEQ Assay, a bias-controlled multiplex PCR. The source study handled its data this way. Nucleated cell counts per sample were estimated from amplification of reference gene primers within the assay. To quantify the absolute abundance of each unique TCRbeta CDR3 rearrangement, sequence reads were collapsed and filtered. For each sample, productive Simpson clonality was calculated by taking the square root of Simpson's diversity index across productive rearrangements. Drawn from immuneACCESS, this table holds only the in-frame rearrangements with V and J called that TCRdb kept. Clones are partly lost; checked studies trace under half to an unresolved V gene and leave the rest unexplained. V and J calls and clone size are those listed in that table; D and trimming were worked out from the DNA. For this sample there are roughly 250,000 clones; 70% to 90% appear just once. The ten most abundant clones make up 3.5% to 5.5% of the sample.

The sample consisted of PBMCs or T cells enriched from blood (not recorded which). The sequence joins TRBV10-2 to TRBJ1-5, with no confident D gene call. The TCR sequence derives from a woman in her twenties or thirties who had recovered from COVID-19. The CDR3 region has the sequence CASRGAGYSNQPQHF. At the DNA level, the sequence is TGCGCCAGCAGGGGTGCAGGTTATAGCAATCAGCCCCAGCATTTT.